The 28 T cell receptor beta chains presented below share a single source sample, sequenced in a study of blood T cells in healthy people across ages. Then a second PCR, running roughly 7 to 11 cycles, was carried out with a sample-barcoded 5' primer and a J-beta primer mix. TCRdb processed the 5' RACE reads anew with MiXCR; each CDR3 protein has one entry. Of some 1.6 million distinct CDR3 sequences listed, about 31% are singletons. Sample: blood. These receptor sequences come from a woman in her thirties in good health.

V usage is TRBV5-1 and J usage is TRBJ2-1, with D unresolved. CDR1 and CDR2 from the germline V gene are SGHRS and YFSETQ. V lost 4 bases and J 0 bases, leaving 17 bases between the germline ends. This CDR3 spans 17 amino acids. The DNA of the CDR3 is TGCGCCAGCAGCCTTGGAGATTGGCCGTACTCCTACAATGAGCAGTTCTTC. Amino acids: CASSLGDWPYSYNEQFF.

This clonotype was seen more than once but under ten times. The chain joins TRBV28 to TRBJ2-6; D might be TRBD1 or TRBD2, each matching 5 bases. This CDR3 spans 16 amino acids. Deletions cut 8 bases from V and 2 bases from J, with 16 bases between. Germline V gene data show CDR1 as MDHEN and CDR2 as SYDVKM. The DNA of the CDR3 is TGTGCCAGCTTCCCGAGGGGATCAGCTGGGGCCAACGTCCTGACTTTC. It is translated as CASFPRGSAGANVLTF.

The rearrangement uses TRBV6-2 or TRBV6-3 and TRBJ1-4; the D is unclear. This CDR3 comprises 17 residues. Between the trimmed V and J ends, which lost 6 bases and 8 bases, there was a span of 25 bases. Germline assignment: CDR1 MNHEY and CDR2 SVGEGT. CDR3 sequence (DNA): TGTGCCAGCAGACAACCGGGGTTGACGGGCGCTAGAGAAAAACTGTTTTTT. This codes for CASRQPGLTGAREKLFF.

In the case of this clonotype: At one end, the junction sequence differs from germline, possibly due to a read error. The chain carries TRBV4-1 and TRBJ2-7, with 7 bases lining up with TRBD1. This CDR3 has 14 residues. The germline V gene encodes CDR1 MGHRA and CDR2 YSYEKL. The CDR3 coding sequence is TGCGCCAACAGCCGAGGGGACAGCTCCTACGAGCAGTACTTC. Amino acid sequence: CANSRGDSSYEQYF.

This clonotype came up many times. As DNA, the CDR3 is TGCGCCAGCAGCTTTAGCAGGGGACAGGCCTACGAGCAGTACTTC. Amino acid sequence: CASSFSRGQAYEQYF. The chain links TRBV4-1 to TRBJ2-7; 8 bases map to TRBD1. This CDR3 has 15 amino acids. After removal of 5 bases from V and 2 bases from J, the junction contained 8 bases not matched to a gene. The V gene's germline CDR1 is MGHRA and CDR2 YSYEKL.

This clonotype was seen a few times. The CDR3 is CASSVRVAGTLDLNYGYTF. The CDR3 coding sequence is TGTGCCAGCAGTGTAAGAGTCGCCGGGACGCTTGACCTTAACTATGGCTACACCTTC. This chain links TRBV6-1 with TRBJ1-2, with a tentative D call TRBD1 (5 bases). V was trimmed by 4 bases and J by 1 base, leaving 25 bases between them. The CDR3 covers 19 residues. Germline assignment: CDR1 MNHNS and CDR2 SASEGT.

In its sample, this clonotype was seen a few times. The rearrangement uses TRBV10-1 and TRBJ2-3, with D tentatively TRBD1 (5 bases). The V end was cut by 3 bases, the J end by 3 bases, with 16 bases between. In germline, CDR1 is WNHNN, CDR2 SYGVQD (reference sequence). The CDR3 runs to 16 residues. The DNA of the CDR3 is TGCGCCAGCAGTGATTCTAAACGGCAGGGAACAGATACGCAGTATTTT. This encodes CASSDSKRQGTDTQYF.

This clonotype turned up a few times. The V and J genes are TRBV5-1 and TRBJ1-1, with no clear D. The CDR3 consists of 15 residues. Trimming took 1 base from V and 7 from J, leaving 17 bases between them. CDR1 is SGHRS and CDR2 is YFSETQ in the germline V gene. CDR3 residues: CASSLKSSGFIEAFF. The CDR3 DNA reads as TGCGCCAGCAGCTTGAAGAGTTCGGGGTTCATTGAAGCTTTCTTT.

Many counts were recorded for this clonotype. The rearrangement uses TRBV4-1 and TRBJ2-1; D is tentatively TRBD1 or TRBD2 (5 bases each). V was pared by 0 bases and J by 2 bases, with 8 bases between. The CDR3 is 15 residues long. The germline CDR1 and CDR2 sequences are MGHRA and YSYEKL. The CDR3 region has the DNA TGCGCCAGCAGCCAAGAAGAGGGGACCTACAATGAGCAGTTCTTC. Translated: CASSQEEGTYNEQFF.

The J gene is TRBJ2-7, the V gene TRBV15; 7 bases match TRBD1. Germline values: CDR1 LNHNV, CDR2 YYDKDF (reference sequence). With 1 base clipped from V and 2 bases from J, the junction kept 5 bases outside the gene matches. The CDR3 has 15 residues. CDR3 in DNA: TGTGCCACCAGCAGAGCTGGGACAGCCGCCTACGAGCAGTACTTC. It codes for CATSRAGTAAYEQYF.

The genes are TRBV20-1 and TRBJ1-2; TRBD1 aligns across 8 bases. Germline CDR1 is DFQATT and CDR2 is SNEGSKA (reference sequence). V gave up 2 bases and J gave up 4 bases; unmatched junction bases: 9. This CDR3 comprises 15 residues. The CDR3 loop reads CSARNRSGGVYGYTF. The CDR3 DNA reads as TGCAGTGCTAGAAATCGGTCAGGGGGCGTCTATGGCTACACCTTC.

This clonotype was seen only a few times. The rearrangement joins TRBV12-3 or TRBV12-4 to TRBJ2-5; 12 positions match TRBD2. The J call is doubtful: the DNA matches TRBJ2-7 better. This CDR3 contains 15 residues. The CDR3 DNA reads TGTGCCAGCAGTCCCCTCGCTAGCGGGGGGGACGAGCAGTACTTC. It is translated as CASSPLASGGDEQYF.

In DNA, the CDR3 is TGCGCCAGCAGCCGAGAGTTCGGGACAGGGGGGATAGGGAACACTGAAGCTTTCTTT. The encoded protein is CASSREFGTGGIGNTEAFF. The V and J genes are TRBV4-1 and TRBJ1-1; 11 bases are a match to TRBD1. The junction had 14 bases not matched to a gene; V was cut back by 4 bases and J by 1 base. The CDR3 extends over 19 amino acids. Germline V lookup: CDR1 MGHRA, CDR2 YSYEKL.

V and J are TRBV29-1 and TRBJ2-2; D perhaps matches TRBD1 (6 bases). V lost 5 bases, J lost 7 bases, and 14 bases lay in between. The CDR3 runs 13 residues. CDR1 SQVTM and CDR2 ANQGSEA come from the germline V gene. The CDR3 bases are TGCAGCGTTCAAACAGGGTCCAGCGGGGAGCTGTTTTTT. Translating it yields CSVQTGSSGELFF.

This clonotype was counted a few times. The rearrangement joins TRBV5-1 to TRBJ1-1; D is undetermined. Germline CDR1 and CDR2: SGHRS and YFSETQ. The ends were cut back, 4 bases at V and 1 base at J, with 11 bases in the middle. CDR3 length: 14 amino acids. The CDR3 sequence is CASSLRRANTEAFF. CDR3 in DNA: TGCGCCAGCAGCCTCCGGAGGGCGAACACTGAAGCTTTCTTT.

This clonotype was picked up many times. DNA for the CDR3: TGTGCCAGCAGCCCACCGACTATCTCTGGCTACACCTTC. Protein sequence: CASSPPTISGYTF. V and J are TRBV12-3 or TRBV12-4 and TRBJ1-2, with D hard to call. The CDR3 spans 13 residues. V lost 6 bases, J lost 7 bases, and 15 bases lay in between.

This clonotype turned up a few times. The V gene is TRBV10-3, the J gene TRBJ2-3, with D unresolved. The CDR3 extends over 16 amino acids. Trimming pared 0 bases from V and 2 bases from J, leaving 12 bases between. In germline, CDR1 is ENHRY, CDR2 SYGVKD. CDR3 nucleotides: TGTGCCATCAGTGAGTCTGATAGCTCAGCCACAGATACGCAGTATTTT. It translates to CAISESDSSATDTQYF.

The V call is TRBV7-6, the J call TRBJ2-7, with 9 bases identical to TRBD2. The CDR3 length is 16 residues. J gave up 0 bases and V 1 base, and 4 bases lay outside the gene matches. Germline V gene data show CDR1 as SGHVS and CDR2 as FNYEAQ. The CDR3 reads CASSLGFSGGSYEQYF. The CDR3, as DNA: TGTGCCAGCAGCTTAGGGTTTAGCGGGGGCTCCTACGAGCAGTACTTC.

For the CDR3, the DNA is TGTGCCAGCAGTCTAGTGGCTAGCGGGACCCCCGAAGAGACCCAGTACTTC. Its protein product is CASSLVASGTPEETQYF. The chain carries TRBV7-6 and TRBJ2-5, with 9 bases identical to TRBD2. Germline V CDR1 and CDR2: SGHVS, FNYEAQ. The CDR3 spans 17 residues. The V and J ends lost 6 bases and 3 bases, in that order; junction bases with no gene match: 14.

The rearrangement links TRBV19 to TRBJ2-5; TRBD2 matches 8 bases. V shed 2 bases, J shed 2 bases, and the junction held 4 bases outside the gene matches. The CDR3 length is 15 residues. The germline CDR1 and CDR2 sequences are LNHDA and SQIVND (reference sequence). The CDR3 nucleotides read TGTGCCAGTAGTATAACGCCTAGCGGGCAAGAGACCCAGTACTTC. It is translated as CASSITPSGQETQYF.

This clonotype was observed a few times. V is TRBV20-1 and J is TRBJ2-3, with D unresolved. This CDR3 contains 11 residues. The V end lost 3 bases, the J end lost 5 bases, and 6 bases lay between the germline ends. From germline, CDR1 is DFQATT and CDR2 SNEGSKA (reference sequence). The DNA of the CDR3 is TGCAGTGCTAGGGAGATAGATACGCAGTATTTT. Translated: CSAREIDTQYF.

This clonotype was seen a handful of times. This chain joins TRBV3-1 and TRBJ2-1; D unclear. CDR3 length equals 13 residues. Trimming took 0 bases from V and 8 from J, leaving 8 bases between them. From germline, CDR1 is LGHDT and CDR2 YNNKEL (reference sequence). The CDR3 region is CASSQEGPDEQFF. The DNA of the CDR3 is TGTGCCAGCAGCCAAGAAGGTCCAGATGAGCAGTTCTTC.

The chain has TRBV6-6 and TRBJ2-1; 15 positions agree with TRBD2. The germline V gene encodes CDR1 MNHNY and CDR2 SVGAGI (reference sequence). The CDR3 totals 17 residues. The V segment lost 6 bases and the J segment 8 bases; nucleotides outside the gene matches: 11. For the CDR3, the DNA is TGTGCCAGCAGCTTCACCCTTGGGACTAGCGGGAGGCATGAGCAGTTCTTC. Its protein product is CASSFTLGTSGRHEQFF.

V gene TRBV19 combines with J gene TRBJ2-7; D perhaps matches TRBD1 (6 bases). This CDR3 spans 16 amino acids. Trimming cost V 3 bases and J 1 base, with 16 bases left between them. CDR1 and CDR2 (germline): LNHDA, SQIVND (reference sequence). The CDR3: CASSMRQAKGSYEQYF. CDR3 DNA: TGTGCCAGTAGTATGAGACAGGCTAAGGGGTCCTACGAGCAGTACTTC.

This clonotype was seen many times. The chain recombines TRBV10-3 with TRBJ2-6; D is unresolved. CDR3 length: 14 amino acids. The ends were cut back, 7 bases at V and 4 bases at J, with 11 bases in the middle. The germline CDR1 and CDR2 sequences are ENHRY and SYGVKD. CDR3 DNA sequence: TGTGCCATCACATCCCAAAGAGGGGCCAACGTCCTGACTTTC. Its translation: CAITSQRGANVLTF.

This rearrangement joins TRBV5-1 to TRBJ2-3; 7 bases map to TRBD2. V shed 6 bases, J shed 4 bases, and the junction held 14 bases outside the gene matches. This CDR3 has 16 residues. The germline CDR1 and CDR2 sequences are SGHRS and YFSETQ. The chain's CDR3 is CASKWTSSTPPDTQYF. The DNA for the CDR3 is TGCGCCAGCAAGTGGACTAGTTCCACCCCCCCAGATACGCAGTATTTT.

This clonotype showed up just a few times. The gene calls are TRBV5-1 and TRBJ1-5, with D possibly being TRBD1 (5 bases). Trimming took off 2 bases at V and 5 bases at J, with 8 bases between the two ends. The length of the CDR3 is 13 residues. CDR1 and CDR2 from the germline V gene are SGHRS and YFSETQ. The CDR3 spells CASSLLGDQPQHF. The CDR3 DNA sequence: TGCGCCAGCAGCTTACTGGGGGATCAGCCCCAGCATTTT.

The table lists this clonotype with a few counts. This chain links TRBV6-5 with TRBJ2-1; no definite D call. The CDR3 totals 13 residues. V was clipped by 8 bases and J by 5 bases, with 13 bases between them. Germline V gene data show CDR1 as MNHEY and CDR2 as SVGAGI. CDR3 DNA: TGTGCCAGCGGGCTAGGCCTAGACAATGAGCAGTTCTTC. Protein product: CASGLGLDNEQFF.